Given below is one T cell receptor beta chain in context. The data are from a study of identical twins. TCRdb reprocessed the 5' RACE reads with MiXCR, giving one entry per CDR3 protein. The sample holds about 450,000 distinct CDR3 sequences, roughly 18% seen once. Germline V CDR1 and CDR2: MNHEY, SMNVEV (reference sequence). This CDR3 comprises 17 residues. V was cut by 5 bases and J by 3 bases, with 20 bases left in between. Sequenced sample: naive T cells sorted from blood. The sequence was obtained from a man aged 45-65 years in good health. The gene calls are TRBV27 and TRBJ2-1; maybe TRBD1 (5 bases). The CDR3 spells CASSLRITGYFYNEQFF. CDR3 bases: TGTGCCAGCAGTCTTAGAATTACAGGTTATTTCTACAATGAGCAGTTCTTC.